What follows are 19 T cell receptor beta chains derived from one specimen sequenced in a study of T-cell reconstitution after alpha-beta-depleted transplantation in children. The TCRbeta library was prepared with unique molecular identifiers. TCRdb analysed the PCR reads with MiXCR anew, one entry per CDR3 protein. The table records roughly 790,000 distinct CDR3 sequences, 15% to 20% of them present only once. Specimen: PBMCs, mostly from graft donor cells, collected 360 days after TCRalphabeta/CD19-depleted stem cell transplant. These TCRs come from a male patient younger than 18 who had a stem cell transplant for acute lymphoblastic leukemia, so the T cells may come from the graft donor.

V and J are TRBV11-3 and TRBJ2-1, with TRBD2 matching over 10 bases. The CDR3 consists of 14 residues. Germline V gene data show CDR1 as SGHNT and CDR2 as YENEEA. With 3 bases clipped from V and 9 bases from J, the junction kept 5 bases outside the gene matches. The CDR3 region has the DNA TGTGCCAGCAGCTTTAGCGGGAGGTACGGTGAGCAGTTCTTC. Protein sequence: CASSFSGRYGEQFF.

This clonotype showed up just once. The chain uses TRBV20-1 and TRBJ2-3, with D perhaps TRBD2 (6 bases). V lost 0 bases and J lost 2, with 15 bases in between. The CDR3 is 16 residues long. The germline gives CDR1 DFQATT, CDR2 SNEGSKA (reference sequence). Written as DNA, the CDR3 is TGCAGTGCTAGAGATTACCTAGCGCGGTACACAGATACGCAGTATTTT. Translated: CSARDYLARYTDTQYF.

Comments on this clonotype: A much larger clonotype is one base distant, so this may be a read error. In this CDR3 the conserved last residue, phenylalanine or tryptophan, is missing, so a read error is likely. The rearrangement links TRBV12-3 or TRBV12-4 to TRBJ2-2; tentatively, D is TRBD1 (5 bases). V lost 2 bases and J 4 bases, leaving 11 bases between the germline ends. This CDR3 comprises 15 residues. The CDR3 DNA sequence: TGTGCCAGCAGTTTAAGGCAGGGAAGCACCGGGGAGCTGTTTTGT. As protein: CASSLRQGSTGELFC.

This clonotype was seen a few times. The chain recombines TRBV5-1 with TRBJ1-2, with D perhaps TRBD1 (5 bases). CDR1 is SGHRS and CDR2 is YFSETQ in the germline V gene. The CDR3 loop spans 12 amino acids. Trimming cost V 2 bases and J 7 bases, with 9 bases left between them. CDR3: CASSFGDAGYTF. The CDR3 coding sequence is TGCGCCAGCAGCTTCGGGGACGCTGGCTACACCTTC.

A few counts support this clonotype. The chain links TRBV27 to TRBJ1-2; no clear D. Trimming left V 5 bases short and J 8 bases short, with 12 bases between. The CDR3 has 12 residues. Germline V CDR1 and CDR2: MNHEY, SMNVEV (reference sequence). CDR3 sequence (DNA): TGTGCCAGCAGTGCTTGGGGAACAGGCTACACCTTC. As protein: CASSAWGTGYTF.

At least ten counts were recorded for this clonotype. The genes are TRBV7-9 and TRBJ2-5; 8 nucleotides line up with TRBD1. Germline trimming cut 6 bases from V and 5 bases from J; bases unmatched to any gene: 8. The germline CDR1 and CDR2 sequences are SEHNR and FQNEAQ (reference sequence). The CDR3 is 14 amino acids. The CDR3 region is CASRGTGGLETQYF. For the CDR3, the DNA is TGTGCCAGCAGGGGGACAGGTGGATTGGAGACCCAGTACTTC. The entire variable domain, with the rest obtained from reference TRBV7-9 and TRBJ2-5, is as follows: DTGVSQNPRHKITKRGQNVTFRCDPISEHNRLYWYRQTLGQGPEFLTYFQNEAQLEKSRLLSDRFSAERPKGSFSTLEIQRTEQGDSAMYLCASRGTGGLETQYFGPGTRLLVL.

This clonotype has a handful of counts. The V call is TRBV24-1, the J call TRBJ2-5, with TRBD2 as a possible D gene (6 bases). V lost 3 bases, J lost 2 bases, and 18 bases lay in between. This CDR3 comprises 17 residues. Germline CDR1 KGHDR, CDR2 SFDVKD. The CDR3 loop is CATSDPRSVAGQETQYF. The CDR3 DNA is TGTGCCACCAGTGATCCGAGGTCGGTGGCGGGACAAGAGACCCAGTACTTC.

This clonotype was observed at least ten times. The chain combines TRBV2 with TRBJ2-1; 7 bases are a match to TRBD1. The CDR3 is 15 amino acids. The ends lost 6 bases at V and 0 bases at J; junction bases unmatched: 5. Germline CDR1 and CDR2: SNHLY and FYNNEI. This chain's CDR3 is CASRQGQSSYNEQFF. The CDR3 bases are TGTGCCAGCAGGCAGGGACAGAGCTCCTACAATGAGCAGTTCTTC.

Comment on this clonotype: It is likely a read error, because the conserved phenylalanine at the end of the CDR3 is missing. The V gene is TRBV29-1, the J gene TRBJ2-7; no clear D gene. V was pared by 8 bases and J by 2 bases, with 13 bases between. Germline loops: CDR1 SQVTM, CDR2 ANQGSEA. The CDR3 contains 12 residues. CDR3 bases: TGCAGCCTTCGCGACGGAACCTACGAGCAGTACTCC. It encodes CSLRDGTYEQYS.

The chain employs TRBV10-3 and TRBJ2-7; maybe TRBD2 (5 bases). The germline gives CDR1 ENHRY, CDR2 SYGVKD. The V end was cut by 10 bases, the J end by 2 bases, with 9 bases between. This CDR3 has 11 residues. CDR3 nucleotide sequence: TGTGCCACCGGGGTCGCCTACGAGCAGTACTTC. This encodes CATGVAYEQYF.

This clonotype was detected a few times. The chain combines TRBV27 with TRBJ2-7; TRBD2 is a possible D gene (5 bases). This CDR3 has 15 amino acids. The V gene's germline CDR1 is MNHEY and CDR2 SMNVEV (reference sequence). Trimming removed 7 bases from V and 4 bases from J, with 20 bases in between. Written as DNA, the CDR3 is TGTGCCAGCACCTTCTCCCCCGGGGTCTGGTACGAGCAGTACTTC. This gives the protein CASTFSPGVWYEQYF.

The V and J genes are TRBV7-2 and TRBJ1-3; D is unclear. The CDR3 has 15 residues. Germline CDR1 and CDR2: SGHTA and FQGNSA. The V gene lost 3 bases and the J gene lost 0 bases, with 9 bases spanning the gap. The CDR3 bases are TGTGCCAGCAGCTTGGCAGTCTACTCTGGAAACACCATATATTTT. Its translation is CASSLAVYSGNTIYF. Based on the CDR3 plus reference TRBV7-2 and TRBJ1-3, the full variable domain is GAGVSQSPSNKVTEKGKDVELRCDPISGHTALYWYRQSLGQGLEFLIYFQGNSAPDKSGLPSDRFSAERTGGSVSTLTIQRTQQEDSAVYLCASSLAVYSGNTIYFGEGSWLTVV.

Details on this clonotype: A read error is possible here, since a much larger clone lies one base away. The conserved closing phenylalanine or tryptophan is absent in this CDR3, likely reflecting a read error. The V call is TRBV16, the J call TRBJ2-4; 8 nucleotides line up with TRBD1. The CDR3 extends over 16 amino acids. Germline V gene data show CDR1 as KGHSY and CDR2 as FQNENV. Losses at the gene ends were 3 bases for V and 3 bases for J; bases not matched to a gene: 7. DNA of the CDR3: TGTGCCAGCAGCCATCGGACAGGGCCTGGCAAAAACATTCAGTACTAC. Translating gives CASSHRTGPGKNIQYY.

This clonotype was observed at least ten times. The V call is TRBV29-1, the J call TRBJ2-1, with 12 positions matching TRBD2. V dropped 8 bases and J dropped 4; count of bases not matched to a gene: 6. Germline CDR1 is SQVTM and CDR2 is ANQGSEA. The CDR3 contains 14 residues. In DNA form, the CDR3 reads TGCAGCTCCTGGACTAGCGGGGCTTACAATGAGCAGTTCTTC. It encodes CSSWTSGAYNEQFF.

This clonotype was seen a few times. The rearrangement uses TRBV7-7 and TRBJ2-1, with 9 nucleotides matching TRBD2. CDR1 is SSHAT, CDR2 FNYEAQ, per germline (reference sequence). This CDR3 contains 16 residues. Trimming removed 2 bases from V and 6 bases from J; junction bases left unmatched: 8. CDR3 sequence (DNA): TGTGCCAGCAGCTTATCCGCGGGAGGGCCAGGCAATGAGCAGTTCTTC. This codes for CASSLSAGGPGNEQFF.

V usage is TRBV19 and J usage is TRBJ1-1; 7 bases line up with TRBD1. The V gene end was trimmed by 2 bases and the J gene end by 5 bases; junction bases not matched to a gene: 2. This CDR3 spans 13 amino acids. Per the germline V gene, CDR1 is LNHDA and CDR2 is SQIVND (reference sequence). The CDR3 reads CASSITGATEAFF. The CDR3 DNA follows: TGTGCCAGTAGTATAACAGGGGCGACTGAAGCTTTCTTT.

For the CDR3, the DNA is TGCAGTGCTAGAGGGGGACAGGGGACTAGCGGGAGCAGCGATACGCAGTATTTT. Its translation: CSARGGQGTSGSSDTQYF. The chain has TRBV20-1 and TRBJ2-3; 14 nucleotides match TRBD2. V was pared by 1 base and J by 6 bases, with 12 bases of the junction left unmatched. The CDR3 is made up of 18 amino acids. The germline V gene has CDR1 DFQATT and CDR2 SNEGSKA (reference sequence).

This clonotype was recorded a few times. V is TRBV20-1 and J is TRBJ2-1; TRBD1 aligns across 10 bases. CDR1 and CDR2 (germline): DFQATT, SNEGSKA (reference sequence). V lost 6 bases to trimming and J lost 6 bases; unmatched junction nucleotides: 8. CDR3 length: 14 residues. Here the CDR3 DNA reads TGCAGTGCGGTAGGACAGGGGGTGGGCAATGAGCAGTTCTTC. This sequence encodes CSAVGQGVGNEQFF.

This clonotype showed up just a few times. This chain uses TRBV9 with TRBJ1-1; D might be TRBD1 (5 bases). With 2 bases removed from V and 8 bases from J, the gap between germline ends came to 19 bases. The CDR3 has 15 amino acids. CDR1 is SGDLS, CDR2 YYNGEE, per germline. The CDR3 DNA follows: TGTGCCAGCAGCGTTGACCCCGGGACGGAAATCGAAGCTTTCTTT. This translates into CASSVDPGTEIEAFF.